The rows below give T cell receptor beta chains drawn from one sample of a study of T cells in Graves' hyperthyroidism and ophthalmopathy. One entry per CDR3 protein, called by TCRdb with MiXCR from the multiplex PCR reads. The sample has 620,000 or so distinct CDR3 sequences; roughly 15% are singletons. The sample was blood. All receptors derive from a woman aged 50 to 60 with Graves' ophthalmopathy. Each CDR3 is given with its conserved first and last residue. A D gene is named only where the DNA matches it firmly. Clone size appears in some rows only: once, few, many, or a class for an expanded clone.

cdr3_length,v_call,d_call,clone_size,j_call,cdr3_nt,cdr3_aa
15,TRBV20-1,TRBD2,many,TRBJ2-7,TGCAGTGCTAGAGCACTAGCGGGAGGACCATACGAGCAGTACTTC,CSARALAGGPYEQYF
15,TRBV20-1,TRBD2,many,TRBJ2-3,TGCAGAGTCATAGCGGGAATGGAGGCTGTAGATACGCAGTATTTT,CRVIAGMEAVDTQYF
15,TRBV5-1,NA,many,TRBJ2-7,TGCGCCAGCAGCTTGGACGTAACTTTGCTCTACGAGCAGTACTTC,CASSLDVTLLYEQYF
15,TRBV30,TRBD2,many,TRBJ2-1,TGTGCCGGGGGACTAGCGGGAGTTCTTCGGCGGGAGCAGTTCTTC,CAGGLAGVLRREQFF
12,TRBV19,NA,few,TRBJ2-4,TGTGCCAGTAGTACCCCCAAAAACATTCAGTACTTC,CASSTPKNIQYF
15,TRBV9,TRBD2,many,TRBJ2-7,TGTGCCAGCAGCCCCGGAGCGGGAGGGCCTTACGAGCAGTACTTC,CASSPGAGGPYEQYF
15,TRBV12-3/TRBV12-4,TRBD1,many,TRBJ1-3,TGTGCCAGCAGCAGCCCGACAGGGTCAGGAAACACCATATATTTT,CASSSPTGSGNTIYF
14,TRBV7-8,TRBD1,NA,TRBJ1-2,TGTGCCAGCAGCCCCGGGACAGGGCGCTATGGCTACACCTTC,CASSPGTGRYGYTF
15,TRBV28,TRBD1,many,TRBJ2-7,TGTGCCAGCAGTTTATGGGGACAGGGGGCCTACGAGCAGTACTTC,CASSLWGQGAYEQYF
18,TRBV6-1,NA,few,TRBJ2-2,TGTGCCAGCTTCGTCCTAGCGGGGACAGGATTGAACACCGGGGAGCTGTTTTTT,CASFVLAGTGLNTGELFF
16,TRBV13,TRBD2,many,TRBJ2-2,TGTGCCAGCAGCATTCTAGCGGGAGGGAACACCGGGGAGCTGTTTTTT,CASSILAGGNTGELFF
11,TRBV25-1,NA,NA,TRBJ2-1,TGTGCCAGCAAGCGCTACAATGAGCAGTTCTTC,CASKRYNEQFF
18,TRBV18,TRBD1,many,TRBJ1-5,TGTGCCAGCTCACCACTACCTACAGGGGGCGAGAGCAATCAGCCCCAGCATTTT,CASSPLPTGGESNQPQHF
17,TRBV7-6,TRBD2,many,TRBJ2-2,TGTGCCAGCAGCTTACTAGCGGGAGTATCGAACACCGGGGAGCTGTTTTTT,CASSLLAGVSNTGELFF
13,TRBV6-1,NA,NA,TRBJ1-2,TGTGCCAGCAGGGCAGGGGAGACCTATGGCTACACCTTC,CASRAGETYGYTF
14,TRBV7-9,TRBD2,many,TRBJ2-1,TGTGCCAGCAGCTTCGAGGGACTAGCGGGAGGGCAGTTCTTC,CASSFEGLAGGQFF
13,TRBV9,NA,NA,TRBJ1-2,TGTGCCAGCAGCGCCTACCAAAACTATGGCTACACCTTC,CASSAYQNYGYTF
18,TRBV27,TRBD1,many,TRBJ1-1,TGTGCCAGCAGTTTACGAGCCCCGACAGGGGTAGTAAACACTGAAGCTTTCTTT,CASSLRAPTGVVNTEAFF
14,TRBV28,NA,few,TRBJ1-2,TGTGCCAGCAGTTTATTGCACACAAACTATGGCTACACCTTC,CASSLLHTNYGYTF
13,TRBV12-3/TRBV12-4,NA,NA,TRBJ2-3,TGTGCCAGCAGTTACTCAGGCAAAGATACGCAGTATTTT,CASSYSGKDTQYF
17,TRBV6-1,TRBD2,NA,TRBJ2-7,TGTGCCAGCAGGGCTCTAGCGGGAGACCTTGTCCCTTACGAGCAGTACTTC,CASRALAGDLVPYEQYF
17,TRBV24-1,TRBD2,NA,TRBJ2-1,TGTGCCACCAGTGATTTCCGGCGGGAGGGCCGTAACGATGAGCAGTTCTTC,CATSDFRREGRNDEQFF
13,TRBV7-3,NA,few,TRBJ1-6,TGTGCCAGCAGCGCCACATATAATTCACCCCTCCACTTT,CASSATYNSPLHF
16,TRBV7-6,NA,many,TRBJ2-7,TGTGCCAGCAGCCCTAGGGACGGCCGAGACCCCTACGAGCAGTACTTC,CASSPRDGRDPYEQYF
14,TRBV19,NA,few,TRBJ1-4,TGTGCCAGTAGTACTCGAGCGGGGGGTGAAAAACTGTTTTTT,CASSTRAGGEKLFF
17,TRBV18,TRBD1,NA,TRBJ2-6,TGTGCCAGCTCACCATATCGACAGGGCTCTGGGGCCAACGTCCTGACTTTC,CASSPYRQGSGANVLTF
13,TRBV20-1,NA,NA,TRBJ1-2,TGCAGTGCTAGGGCCCTAGGTAACTATGGCTACACCTTC,CSARALGNYGYTF
13,TRBV4-1,NA,NA,TRBJ2-1,TGCGCCAGCAGCCAATTACAGGGGAGGGAGCAGTTCTTC,CASSQLQGREQFF
13,TRBV11-2,NA,many,TRBJ2-1,TGTGCCAGCATGGGCTCTCTGTACAATGAGCAGTTCTTC,CASMGSLYNEQFF
13,TRBV12-3/TRBV12-4,TRBD1,many,TRBJ2-7,TGTGCCAGCAGCCATTGGGACAGGTACGAGCAGTACTTC,CASSHWDRYEQYF
16,TRBV7-9,NA,many,TRBJ2-7,TGTGCCAGCAGCTTATGGGACGGGAGAAGCTCCTACGAGCAGTACTTC,CASSLWDGRSSYEQYF
14,TRBV5-8,TRBD1,many,TRBJ1-2,TGTGCCAGCAGCTCCCGGGACAGGGCCTCTGGCTACACCTTC,CASSSRDRASGYTF
16,TRBV3-1,TRBD2,few,TRBJ2-1,TGTGCCAGCAGCCAATATAGCGGGACGACCTACAATGAGCAGTTCTTC,CASSQYSGTTYNEQFF
17,TRBV3-1,TRBD2,many,TRBJ2-1,TGTGCCAGCAGCTTCAAACCAATAGCGGGAGGGCCTAGTGAGCAGTTCTTC,CASSFKPIAGGPSEQFF
14,TRBV19,NA,many,TRBJ1-2,TGTGCCAGTAGTATAGATACTGTGGGCTATGGCTACACCTTC,CASSIDTVGYGYTF
18,TRBV20-1,NA,NA,TRBJ2-5,TGCAGTGCGCCAAGGGGACGGGAGATTTGGGATCCTCAAGAGACCCAGTACTTC,CSAPRGREIWDPQETQYF
16,TRBV7-2,NA,NA,TRBJ2-1,TGTGCCAGCAGCCCGGACAGTGGGCTTTATCGGAATGAGCAGTTCTTC,CASSPDSGLYRNEQFF
15,TRBV5-1,TRBD1,few,TRBJ1-2,TGCGCCAGCAGCAATCTACAGGGGAGTAACTATGGCTACACCTTC,CASSNLQGSNYGYTF
15,TRBV5-6,TRBD1,NA,TRBJ2-5,TGTGCCAGCAGCTCGATCGGACAGGCCCAAGAGACCCAGTACTTC,CASSSIGQAQETQYF
14,TRBV7-2,NA,many,TRBJ2-7,TGTGCCAGCAGCCAAACAGGGACGTCGGCCGAGCAGTACTTC,CASSQTGTSAEQYF
13,TRBV30,NA,many,TRBJ1-1,TGTGCCTGGAGTTTGTTGGGGGACACTGAAGCTTTCTTT,CAWSLLGDTEAFF
16,TRBV28,TRBD2,many,TRBJ2-1,TGTGCCAGCAGTTTATCTCTAGCGGGTGGCTACAATGAGCAGTTCTTC,CASSLSLAGGYNEQFF
19,TRBV7-9,TRBD2,NA,TRBJ2-3,TGTGCCAGCAGCCAAAATCAACTAGCGGGACGTCAGTACACAGATACGCAGTATTTT,CASSQNQLAGRQYTDTQYF
16,TRBV28,NA,NA,TRBJ2-1,TGTGCCAGCGAGAAATACCGACAGGAACCCTACAATGAGCAGTTCTTC,CASEKYRQEPYNEQFF
16,TRBV7-2,TRBD1,many,TRBJ1-5,TGTGCCAGCAGCTTATATGGGACAGCGGTAAATCAGCCCCAGCATTTT,CASSLYGTAVNQPQHF
15,TRBV5-1,TRBD1,many,TRBJ2-1,TGCGCCAGCAGTCGGACAGGGGGCTTCTACAATGAGCAGTTCTTC,CASSRTGGFYNEQFF
17,TRBV7-2,TRBD1,many,TRBJ1-2,TGTGCCAGCAGCTTAGGAACGATAGGACAGGACAAGGATGGCTACACCTTC,CASSLGTIGQDKDGYTF
15,TRBV7-3,NA,few,TRBJ2-3,TGTGCCAGCAGCCCTGGATGGGGGGCAAAGGATACGCAGTATTTT,CASSPGWGAKDTQYF
10,TRBV14,NA,NA,TRBJ1-3,TGTGCCAGCAGGGGAAACACCATATATTTT,CASRGNTIYF
14,TRBV9,NA,many,TRBJ2-5,TGTGCCAGCAGCGAGAGGGACAACCAAGAGACCCAGTACTTC,CASSERDNQETQYF
18,TRBV2,NA,many,TRBJ1-5,TGTGCCAGCAGCCTTAATTATCCCACAGGGTACGACAATCAGCCCCAGCATTTT,CASSLNYPTGYDNQPQHF
17,TRBV7-8,TRBD1,many,TRBJ2-7,TGTGCCAGCAGCTTTGGACTCTCCGGGACAGGGGGTTACGAGCAGTACTTC,CASSFGLSGTGGYEQYF